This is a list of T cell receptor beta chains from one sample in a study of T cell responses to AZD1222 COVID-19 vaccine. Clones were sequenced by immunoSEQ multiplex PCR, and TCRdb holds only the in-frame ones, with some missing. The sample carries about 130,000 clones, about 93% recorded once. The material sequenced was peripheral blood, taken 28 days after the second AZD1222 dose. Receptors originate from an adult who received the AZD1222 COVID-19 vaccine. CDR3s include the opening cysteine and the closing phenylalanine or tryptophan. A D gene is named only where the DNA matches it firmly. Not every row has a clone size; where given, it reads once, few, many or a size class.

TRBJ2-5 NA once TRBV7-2 CASSLSPGAETQYF TGTGCCAGCAGCTTAAGTCCAGGGGCGGAGACCCAGTACTTC
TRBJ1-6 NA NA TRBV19 CASSISRSPNSPLHF TGTGCCAGTAGTATAAGCCGAAGTCCTAATTCACCCCTCCACTTT
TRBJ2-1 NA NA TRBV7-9 CASSFLQGYNEQFF TGTGCCAGCAGCTTCCTACAGGGTTACAATGAGCAGTTCTTC
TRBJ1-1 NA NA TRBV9 CASSVAGQGEAFF TGTGCCAGCAGCGTAGCAGGGCAGGGTGAAGCTTTCTTT
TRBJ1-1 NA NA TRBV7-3 CASSLKVNTEAFF TGTGCCAGCAGCTTAAAGGTGAACACTGAAGCTTTCTTT
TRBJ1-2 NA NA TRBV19 CASSRGDANYGYTF TGTGCCAGTAGTCGTGGAGACGCTAACTATGGCTACACCTTC
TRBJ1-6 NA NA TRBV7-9 CASSWHVRGRSSYNSPLHF TGTGCCAGCAGCTGGCATGTTCGCGGCAGGAGCTCCTATAATTCACCCCTCCACTTT
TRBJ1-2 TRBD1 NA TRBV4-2 CASSQGDRGGGYTF TGTGCCAGCAGCCAAGGGGACAGGGGGGGCGGCTACACCTTC
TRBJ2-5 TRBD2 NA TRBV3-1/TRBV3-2 CASSPPGLAEETQYF TGTGCCAGCAGCCCCCCCGGACTAGCGGAGGAGACCCAGTACTTC
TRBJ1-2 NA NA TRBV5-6 CASSFSSGQLYGYTF TGTGCCAGCAGCTTCTCGTCAGGACAACTCTATGGCTACACCTTC
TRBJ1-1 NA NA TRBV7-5 CVRASSRNTEAFF TGTGTCAGAGCATCCTCCAGAAACACTGAAGCTTTCTTT
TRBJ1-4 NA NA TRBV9 CASSVDGQNEKLFF TGTGCCAGCAGCGTAGACGGACAAAATGAAAAACTGTTTTTT
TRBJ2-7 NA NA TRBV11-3 CASSLDGHPYEQYF TGTGCCAGCAGCCTTGACGGTCATCCCTACGAGCAGTACTTC
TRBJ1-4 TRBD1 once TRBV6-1 CASSEISGQRRATNEKLFF TGTGCCAGCAGTGAAATTTCGGGACAGAGAAGAGCAACTAATGAAAAACTGTTTTTT
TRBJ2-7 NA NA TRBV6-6 CASSLTPRGSSSYEQYF TGTGCCAGCAGTCTAACCCCGAGGGGGTCGAGCTCCTACGAGCAGTACTTC
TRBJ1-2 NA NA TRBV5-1 CASSFPPNYGYTF TGCGCCAGCAGCTTTCCTCCCAACTATGGCTACACCTTC
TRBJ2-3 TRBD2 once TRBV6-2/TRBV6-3 CASSLRGDDTDTQYF TGTGCCAGCAGTTTACGGGGGGACGACACAGATACGCAGTATTTT
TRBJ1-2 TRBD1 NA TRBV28 CASSTSPGTGNYGYTF TGTGCCAGCAGCACCTCTCCCGGGACAGGGAACTATGGCTACACCTTC
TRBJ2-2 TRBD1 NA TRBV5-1 CASSPRTGANTGELFF TGCGCCAGCAGTCCTCGGACAGGCGCGAACACCGGGGAGCTGTTTTTT
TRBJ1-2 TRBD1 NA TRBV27 CASSLSLPGQGNYGYTF TGTGCCAGCAGTTTATCGCTTCCGGGACAGGGAAACTATGGCTACACCTTC
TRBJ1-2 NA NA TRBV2 CASSERWRSDGYTF TGTGCCAGCAGTGAACGGTGGCGGTCGGATGGCTACACCTTC
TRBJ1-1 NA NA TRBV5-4 CASMHKGSNTEAFF TGTGCCAGCATGCATAAAGGGAGCAACACTGAAGCTTTCTTT
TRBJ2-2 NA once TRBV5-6 CASSPPRGTWTGELFF TGTGCCAGCAGCCCCCCTCGAGGGACGTGGACCGGGGAGCTGTTTTTT
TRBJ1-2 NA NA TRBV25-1 CASRAVGDANYGYTF TGTGCCAGCAGAGCCGTGGGGGATGCTAACTATGGCTACACCTTC